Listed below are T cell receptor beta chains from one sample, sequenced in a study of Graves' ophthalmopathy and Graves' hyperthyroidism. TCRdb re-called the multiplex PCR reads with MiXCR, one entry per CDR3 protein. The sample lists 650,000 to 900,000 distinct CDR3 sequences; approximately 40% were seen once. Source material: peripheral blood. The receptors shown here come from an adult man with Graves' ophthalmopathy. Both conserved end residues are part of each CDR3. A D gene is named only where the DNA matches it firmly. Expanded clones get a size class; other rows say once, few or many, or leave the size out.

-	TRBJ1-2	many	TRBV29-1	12	CSVKDIWDGYTF	TGCAGCGTCAAGGACATATGGGATGGCTACACCTTC
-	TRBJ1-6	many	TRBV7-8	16	CASISVGDGGNSPLHF	TGTGCCAGCATATCAGTAGGGGACGGAGGAAATTCACCCCTCCACTTT
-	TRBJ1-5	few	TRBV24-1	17	CATSDLGGQEASETQHF	TGTGCCACCAGTGATCTAGGCGGGCAGGAGGCGTCAGAGACCCAGCATTTT
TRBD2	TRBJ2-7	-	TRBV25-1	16	CASSAATTSGLSEQYF	TGTGCCAGCAGTGCTGCTACGACTAGCGGGTTAAGCGAGCAGTACTTC
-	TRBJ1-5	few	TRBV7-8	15	CASSLVKGVNQPQHF	TGTGCCAGCAGCTTAGTAAAGGGGGTCAATCAGCCCCAGCATTTT
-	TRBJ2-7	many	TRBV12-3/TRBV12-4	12	CASSFGQYEQYF	TGTGCCAGCAGTTTTGGACAGTACGAGCAGTACTTC
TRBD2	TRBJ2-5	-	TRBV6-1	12	CASTGLAETQYF	TGTGCCAGCACCGGACTAGCGGAGACCCAGTACTTC
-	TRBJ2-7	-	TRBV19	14	CASRGPGKTYEQYF	TGTGCCAGCCGAGGTCCCGGGAAAACCTACGAGCAGTACTTC
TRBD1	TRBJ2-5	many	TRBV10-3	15	CAIKGAGTEGETQYF	TGTGCCATCAAGGGGGCAGGGACCGAGGGGGAGACCCAGTACTTC
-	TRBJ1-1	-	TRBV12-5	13	CASGLGLGTEAFF	TGTGCTAGTGGTTTGGGCCTCGGGACTGAAGCTTTCTTT
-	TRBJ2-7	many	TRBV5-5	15	CASSLVASDKYEQYF	TGTGCCAGCAGCTTGGTGGCTAGCGACAAGTACGAGCAGTACTTC
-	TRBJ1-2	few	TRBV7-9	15	CASSPPDSYNYGYTF	TGTGCCAGCAGCCCACCCGACAGTTATAACTATGGCTACACCTTC
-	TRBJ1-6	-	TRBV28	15	CASSLAGKIDSPLHF	TGTGCCAGCAGTTTAGCAGGGAAAATTGATTCACCCCTCCACTTT
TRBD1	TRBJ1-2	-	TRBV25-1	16	CASSDSSGTGNYGYTF	TGTGCCAGCAGTGACTCCTCCGGGACAGGGAACTATGGCTACACCTTC
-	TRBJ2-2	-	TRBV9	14	CASSARQNTGELFF	TGTGCCAGCAGCGCAAGACAGAACACCGGGGAGCTGTTTTTT
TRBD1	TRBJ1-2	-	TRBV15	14	CATIREDRDGGYTF	TGTGCCACCATCAGGGAGGACAGGGACGGTGGCTACACCTTC
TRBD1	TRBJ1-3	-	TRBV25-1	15	CASSSRQGAGNTIYF	TGTGCCAGCAGCTCGCGACAGGGGGCTGGAAACACCATATATTTT
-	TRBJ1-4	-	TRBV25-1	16	CASRSDILATNEKLFF	TGTGCCAGCAGGAGCGACATACTAGCAACTAATGAAAAACTGTTTTTT
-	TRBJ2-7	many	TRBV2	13	CASTRGRAYEQYF	TGTGCCAGCACGCGCGGCAGGGCCTACGAGCAGTACTTC
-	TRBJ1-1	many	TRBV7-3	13	CASSSGGGTEAFF	TGTGCCAGCAGTTCCGGGGGGGGGACTGAAGCTTTCTTT
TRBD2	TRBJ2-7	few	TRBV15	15	CASSRTSASSYEQYF	TGTGCCAGCAGCCGGACTAGCGCTAGCTCCTACGAGCAGTACTTC
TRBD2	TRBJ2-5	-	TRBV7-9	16	CASSLNSGVIGETQYF	TGTGCCAGCAGTTTAAATAGCGGGGTCATCGGAGAGACCCAGTACTTC
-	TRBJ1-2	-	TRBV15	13	CASSPGVSSGYTF	TGTGCCAGCTCTCCGGGGGTGTCCAGTGGCTACACCTTC
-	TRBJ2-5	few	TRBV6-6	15	CASSYLRRSKETQYF	TGTGCCAGCAGTTATTTACGGAGGAGTAAAGAGACCCAGTACTTC
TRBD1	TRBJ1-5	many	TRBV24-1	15	CATSPGQYSNQPQHF	TGTGCCACCAGCCCGGGACAGTATAGCAATCAGCCCCAGCATTTT
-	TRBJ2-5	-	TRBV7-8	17	CASSLDFITAKQETQYF	TGTGCCAGCAGCTTAGACTTTATTACCGCCAAACAAGAGACCCAGTACTTC
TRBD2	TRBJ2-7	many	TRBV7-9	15	CASSFPSGGAYEQYF	TGTGCCAGCAGCTTCCCCAGCGGGGGTGCCTACGAGCAGTACTTC
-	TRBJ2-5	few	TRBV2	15	CASSEARGPEETQYF	TGTGCCAGCAGTGAAGCGCGGGGCCCCGAAGAGACCCAGTACTTC
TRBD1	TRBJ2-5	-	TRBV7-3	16	CASSPRQGATGETQYF	TGTGCTAGCAGTCCCCGACAGGGGGCTACCGGGGAGACCCAGTACTTC
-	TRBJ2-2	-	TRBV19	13	CASRWPGVGELFF	TGTGCCAGTAGATGGCCAGGGGTTGGGGAGCTGTTTTTT
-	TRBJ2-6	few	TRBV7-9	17	CASSLGQRSSGANVLTF	TGTGCCAGCAGCTTAGGTCAGAGAAGCTCTGGGGCCAACGTCCTGACTTTC
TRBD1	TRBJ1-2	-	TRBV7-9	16	CASSLSGTGSNYGCTF	TGTGCCAGCAGCTTATCCGGGACAGGGAGTAACTATGGCTGCACCTTC
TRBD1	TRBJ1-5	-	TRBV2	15	CASSEQGVSNQPQHF	TGTGCCAGCAGCGAACAGGGGGTGAGCAATCAGCCCCAGCATTTT
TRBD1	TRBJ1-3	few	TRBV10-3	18	CATRGTGAVMHSGNTIYF	TGTGCCACCAGAGGGACAGGAGCTGTGATGCACTCTGGAAACACCATATATTTT
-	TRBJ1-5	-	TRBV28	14	CASNTKQGRQPQHF	TGTGCCAGCAACACAAAGCAGGGTAGGCAGCCCCAGCATTTT
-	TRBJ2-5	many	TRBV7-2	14	CASKAGYLQETQYF	TGTGCCAGCAAGGCAGGGTACCTCCAAGAGACCCAGTACTTC
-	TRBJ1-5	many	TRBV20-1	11	CSARAGVPQHF	TGCAGTGCTAGGGCGGGTGTCCCCCAGCATTTT
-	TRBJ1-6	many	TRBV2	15	CASSASGTVNSPLHF	TGTGCCAGCAGTGCTTCCGGGACCGTTAATTCACCCCTCCACTTT
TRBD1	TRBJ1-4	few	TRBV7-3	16	CASSLRRGQGNEKLFF	TGTGCCAGCAGCTTAAGAAGGGGACAGGGTAATGAAAAACTGTTTTTT
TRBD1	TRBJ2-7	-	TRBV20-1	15	CSASIGGQGSYEQYF	TGCAGTGCCTCAATAGGGGGACAGGGGTCCTACGAGCAGTACTTC
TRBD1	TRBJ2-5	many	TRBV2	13	CASSAGGQETQYF	TGTGCCAGCAGTGCAGGGGGTCAGGAGACCCAGTACTTC
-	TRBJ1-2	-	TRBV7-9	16	CASSPKGPLSPYGYTF	TGTGCCAGCAGCCCCAAGGGCCCACTGTCGCCCTATGGCTACACCTTC
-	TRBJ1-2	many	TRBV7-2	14	CASSPPGLNYGYTF	TGTGCCAGCAGCCCTCCTGGACTTAACTATGGCTACACCTTC
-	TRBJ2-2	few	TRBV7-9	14	CASSPGVNTGELFF	TGTGCCAGCAGCCCCGGGGTGAACACCGGGGAGCTGTTTTTT
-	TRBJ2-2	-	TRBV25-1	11	CADTHTGELFF	TGTGCCGACACTCACACCGGGGAGCTGTTTTTT
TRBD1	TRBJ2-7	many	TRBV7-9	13	CASSIDRVTEQYF	TGTGCCAGCAGCATCGACAGGGTAACCGAGCAGTACTTC
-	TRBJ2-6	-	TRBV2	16	CASSEARKVWANVLTF	TGTGCCAGCAGTGAAGCGAGGAAGGTATGGGCCAACGTCCTGACTTTC
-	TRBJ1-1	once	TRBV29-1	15	CSVELGQTMNTEAFF	TGCAGCGTTGAATTGGGACAAACCATGAACACTGAAGCTTTCTTT
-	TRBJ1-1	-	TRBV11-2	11	CASSLINEAFF	TGTGCCAGCAGCTTAATTAATGAAGCTTTCTTT